A selection of T cell receptor beta chains follows, all from one sample in a study of cytomegalovirus exposure and HLA in healthy donors. Sequencing was performed with immunoSEQ multiplex PCR; in TCRdb, only in-frame clones are kept and a portion is missing. The sample holds roughly 230,000 clones, 80% to 95% seen once. The sample was PBMCs. The receptors were sampled from a girl aged 2 to 9 in good health and CMV-seronegative. Both conserved end residues are part of each CDR3. A D gene is named only where the DNA matches it firmly. The size of a clone is reported for some rows only, either as once, few or many, or as a class for expanded clones.

clone size: .; V gene: TRBV27; J gene: TRBJ2-7; D gene: .; CDR3 DNA: TGTGCCAGCAGTCGCAGTTTCGCTTCCTACGAGCAGTACTTC; CDR3 protein: CASSRSFASYEQYF
clone size: .; V gene: TRBV27; J gene: TRBJ2-7; D gene: TRBD1; CDR3 DNA: TGTGCCAGCAGTCGGGACAGTTTCTACGAGCAGTACTTC; CDR3 protein: CASSRDSFYEQYF
clone size: .; V gene: TRBV7-9; J gene: TRBJ1-2; D gene: TRBD1; CDR3 DNA: TGTGCCAGCAGCTCAGGACAGGGGTATGGCTACACCTTC; CDR3 protein: CASSSGQGYGYTF
clone size: .; V gene: TRBV11-1; J gene: TRBJ2-5; D gene: TRBD2; CDR3 DNA: TGTGCCAGCAGCCCTGGGACTAGCGGACGGGGGGAGACCCAGTACTTC; CDR3 protein: CASSPGTSGRGETQYF
clone size: .; V gene: TRBV27; J gene: TRBJ1-2; D gene: .; CDR3 DNA: TGTGCCAGCAGTCCCGCTTACCCGGCTCGCAGGGCGGTTGGCTACACCTTC; CDR3 protein: CASSPAYPARRAVGYTF
clone size: once; V gene: TRBV29-1; J gene: TRBJ2-3; D gene: .; CDR3 DNA: TGCAGCGTTGTAGGGGTCCAAGATACGCAGTATTTT; CDR3 protein: CSVVGVQDTQYF
clone size: .; V gene: TRBV7-9; J gene: TRBJ2-3; D gene: TRBD2; CDR3 DNA: TGTGCCAGCAGCTTAGTTGGGGCTAGCGGGGGTTTCACAGATACGCAGTATTTT; CDR3 protein: CASSLVGASGGFTDTQYF
clone size: .; V gene: TRBV27; J gene: TRBJ2-1; D gene: .; CDR3 DNA: TGTGCCAGCAGTTTACTTAGCAGTAGCTCCTACAATGAGCAGTTCTTC; CDR3 protein: CASSLLSSSSYNEQFF
clone size: .; V gene: TRBV5-4; J gene: TRBJ2-3; D gene: .; CDR3 DNA: TGTGCCAGCAGCTTGACTAGCTTAGATACGCAGTATTTT; CDR3 protein: CASSLTSLDTQYF
clone size: .; V gene: TRBV6-5; J gene: TRBJ1-2; D gene: TRBD1; CDR3 DNA: TGTGCCAGCAGCGACAGGGGAGGGGGCTATGGCTACACCTTC; CDR3 protein: CASSDRGGGYGYTF
clone size: .; V gene: TRBV6-5; J gene: TRBJ1-6; D gene: .; CDR3 DNA: TGTGCCAGCAGTTGGGGAGGAGGTTATAATTCACCCCTCCACTTT; CDR3 protein: CASSWGGGYNSPLHF
clone size: .; V gene: TRBV7-6; J gene: TRBJ1-1; D gene: .; CDR3 DNA: TGTGCCAGCAGCCCTCAGGAGAACACTGAAGCTTTCTTT; CDR3 protein: CASSPQENTEAFF
clone size: once; V gene: TRBV10-3; J gene: TRBJ1-5; D gene: .; CDR3 DNA: TGTGCCATCAGTGAGAATATATCCGGTCAGCCCCAGCATTTT; CDR3 protein: CAISENISGQPQHF
clone size: .; V gene: TRBV14; J gene: TRBJ1-2; D gene: .; CDR3 DNA: TGTGCCAGCAGCGACAGGACGTTCTATGGCTACACCTTC; CDR3 protein: CASSDRTFYGYTF
clone size: once; V gene: TRBV11-2; J gene: TRBJ1-1; D gene: .; CDR3 DNA: TGTGCCAGCAGCTTAGTTCAGGGCGTGTCGAACACTGAAGCTTTCTTT; CDR3 protein: CASSLVQGVSNTEAFF
clone size: .; V gene: TRBV28; J gene: TRBJ2-3; D gene: .; CDR3 DNA: TGTGCCAGCAGTTTTCTCGCAGATACGCAGTATTTT; CDR3 protein: CASSFLADTQYF
clone size: .; V gene: TRBV28; J gene: TRBJ1-2; D gene: .; CDR3 DNA: TGTGCCAGCAGTTTAACAGGAGCTTATGGCTACACCTTC; CDR3 protein: CASSLTGAYGYTF
clone size: once; V gene: TRBV7-6; J gene: TRBJ2-7; D gene: TRBD1; CDR3 DNA: TGTGCCAGCAGCTCCACGACAGGGAACGAGCAGTACTTC; CDR3 protein: CASSSTTGNEQYF
clone size: .; V gene: TRBV7-9; J gene: TRBJ1-4; D gene: .; CDR3 DNA: TGTGCCAGCAGCCTCCATGCCAGGAAAAATGAAAAACTGTTTTTT; CDR3 protein: CASSLHARKNEKLFF
clone size: .; V gene: TRBV5-6; J gene: TRBJ2-5; D gene: TRBD2; CDR3 DNA: TGTGCCAGCAGCCCAGGTCGGCTAGCGGGGCGAGAGACCCAGTACTTC; CDR3 protein: CASSPGRLAGRETQYF
clone size: .; V gene: TRBV27; J gene: TRBJ2-5; D gene: TRBD2; CDR3 DNA: TGTGCCAGCAGTCCTTGGACTAGCGGGGGGTGGGAGACCCAGTACTTC; CDR3 protein: CASSPWTSGGWETQYF
clone size: .; V gene: TRBV5-8; J gene: TRBJ2-7; D gene: TRBD2; CDR3 DNA: TGTGCCAGCAGCCCGGAGGGCGGGAGATCCTACGAGCAGTACTTC; CDR3 protein: CASSPEGGRSYEQYF
clone size: .; V gene: TRBV6-5; J gene: TRBJ2-5; D gene: .; CDR3 DNA: TGTGCCAGCGGGGGCGCAGAGACCCAGTACTTC; CDR3 protein: CASGGAETQYF
clone size: .; V gene: TRBV7-9; J gene: TRBJ2-7; D gene: TRBD2; CDR3 DNA: TGTGCCAGCAGCTTAGCACTAGCGGGAGGATACGAGCAGTACTTC; CDR3 protein: CASSLALAGGYEQYF
clone size: .; V gene: TRBV6-5; J gene: TRBJ1-6; D gene: TRBD1; CDR3 DNA: TGTGCCAGCAGTTATTCCGGGACAGGGAAGTCACCCCTCCACTTT; CDR3 protein: CASSYSGTGKSPLHF
clone size: .; V gene: TRBV28; J gene: TRBJ1-1; D gene: .; CDR3 DNA: TGTGCCAGCATAAGGGGACTGAGGACTGAAGCTTTCTTT; CDR3 protein: CASIRGLRTEAFF
clone size: .; V gene: TRBV5-5; J gene: TRBJ2-7; D gene: .; CDR3 DNA: TGTGCCAGCAGCTTGGGAAATTTGGAGAGCGACGAGCAGTACTTC; CDR3 protein: CASSLGNLESDEQYF
clone size: .; V gene: TRBV15; J gene: TRBJ2-5; D gene: TRBD2; CDR3 DNA: TGTGCCACCAGCACGGAGCGGGGGGATGGGACCCAGTACTTC; CDR3 protein: CATSTERGDGTQYF
clone size: .; V gene: TRBV2; J gene: TRBJ1-2; D gene: .; CDR3 DNA: TGTGCCAGCAGTGAAGCAGTTCAGGGTAGGGGCTACACCTTC; CDR3 protein: CASSEAVQGRGYTF
clone size: .; V gene: TRBV7-6; J gene: TRBJ2-3; D gene: .; CDR3 DNA: TGTGCCAGCAGCTCCACCGGACATACCTTTAGCACAGATACGCAGTATTTT; CDR3 protein: CASSSTGHTFSTDTQYF
clone size: .; V gene: TRBV5-1; J gene: TRBJ1-6; D gene: TRBD1; CDR3 DNA: TGCGCCAGCAGCTTGTACATAGGGACAGACCATTCACCCCTCCACTTT; CDR3 protein: CASSLYIGTDHSPLHF
clone size: .; V gene: TRBV7-8; J gene: TRBJ1-1; D gene: .; CDR3 DNA: TGTGCCAGCAGCTTATCGGCAGGTTTGAACACTGAAGCTTTCTTT; CDR3 protein: CASSLSAGLNTEAFF
clone size: .; V gene: TRBV6-1; J gene: TRBJ2-3; D gene: .; CDR3 DNA: TGTGCCAGCAGTGAACAGGCTTTTACAGATACGCAGTATTTT; CDR3 protein: CASSEQAFTDTQYF
clone size: .; V gene: TRBV5-4; J gene: TRBJ2-3; D gene: TRBD2; CDR3 DNA: TGTGCCAGCAGCCCGGGGGGGACTATCGCGGATACGCAGTATTTT; CDR3 protein: CASSPGGTIADTQYF
clone size: .; V gene: TRBV7-9; J gene: TRBJ2-7; D gene: TRBD2; CDR3 DNA: TGTGCCAGCAGCTTCGGGGGACTAGCGGGGTACGAGCAGTACTTC; CDR3 protein: CASSFGGLAGYEQYF
clone size: .; V gene: TRBV7-3; J gene: TRBJ2-3; D gene: .; CDR3 DNA: TGTGCCAGCAGCCCGGGAACCCTGGGGGGAACAGATACGCAGTATTTT; CDR3 protein: CASSPGTLGGTDTQYF
clone size: .; V gene: TRBV5-1; J gene: TRBJ1-1; D gene: .; CDR3 DNA: TGCGCCAGCAGCTTGACAGGGTTGAACACTGAAGCTTTCTTT; CDR3 protein: CASSLTGLNTEAFF
clone size: .; V gene: TRBV10-2; J gene: TRBJ2-1; D gene: .; CDR3 DNA: TGCGCCAGCGGGCCTAGCTTTTGGTATGAGCAGTTCTTC; CDR3 protein: CASGPSFWYEQFF
clone size: .; V gene: TRBV25-1; J gene: TRBJ2-1; D gene: .; CDR3 DNA: TGTGCCAGCAGTGAATATAACAATGAGCAGTTCTTC; CDR3 protein: CASSEYNNEQFF
clone size: .; V gene: TRBV29-1; J gene: TRBJ1-2; D gene: .; CDR3 DNA: TGCAGCGTTGACGGGTCAGACTATGGCTACACCTTC; CDR3 protein: CSVDGSDYGYTF
clone size: .; V gene: TRBV6-5; J gene: TRBJ2-3; D gene: TRBD1; CDR3 DNA: TGTGCCAGCAGTAGTAGGGGGCCCCAAATGGATACGCAGTATTTT; CDR3 protein: CASSSRGPQMDTQYF
clone size: .; V gene: TRBV9; J gene: TRBJ2-6; D gene: .; CDR3 DNA: TGTGCCAGCAGCGCAGCGGGACAAGTACACTCTGGGGCCAACGTCCTGACTTTC; CDR3 protein: CASSAAGQVHSGANVLTF
clone size: .; V gene: TRBV2; J gene: TRBJ2-3; D gene: TRBD2; CDR3 DNA: TGTGCCAGCAGTCGGACTAGCGGGATGTTTGATACGCAGTATTTT; CDR3 protein: CASSRTSGMFDTQYF
clone size: .; V gene: TRBV7-9; J gene: TRBJ1-2; D gene: TRBD1; CDR3 DNA: TGTGCCAGCAGCCTCCGGGACAGAGATAATGGCTACACCTTC; CDR3 protein: CASSLRDRDNGYTF
clone size: .; V gene: TRBV5-1; J gene: TRBJ2-7; D gene: TRBD1; CDR3 DNA: TGCGCCAGCAGCTTGGGGGGGACAGGGAACTACGAGCAGTACTTC; CDR3 protein: CASSLGGTGNYEQYF
clone size: .; V gene: TRBV7-2; J gene: TRBJ2-5; D gene: .; CDR3 DNA: TGTGCCAGCAGCTTAGTGTCCAGCCAAGAGACCCAGTACTTC; CDR3 protein: CASSLVSSQETQYF
clone size: .; V gene: TRBV6-5; J gene: TRBJ1-6; D gene: .; CDR3 DNA: TGTGCCAGCAGTTACTCGAACGGTTTATCACCCCTCCACTTT; CDR3 protein: CASSYSNGLSPLHF
clone size: .; V gene: TRBV19; J gene: TRBJ2-7; D gene: TRBD1; CDR3 DNA: TGTGCCAGTAGTATAGCAGGGGGCGGCTACGAGCAGTACTTC; CDR3 protein: CASSIAGGGYEQYF
clone size: .; V gene: TRBV6-4; J gene: TRBJ1-1; D gene: TRBD1; CDR3 DNA: TGTGCCAGCAGGCCCGGGACAGGGGTTCTGAACACTGAAGCTTTCTTT; CDR3 protein: CASRPGTGVLNTEAFF
clone size: .; V gene: TRBV11-1; J gene: TRBJ2-3; D gene: .; CDR3 DNA: TGTGCCAGCAGCTTAGATCTTGGTGGCGCGGGGATCCCAGATACGCAGTATTTT; CDR3 protein: CASSLDLGGAGIPDTQYF
clone size: .; V gene: TRBV9; J gene: TRBJ2-2; D gene: .; CDR3 DNA: TGTGCCAGCAGCGTAGCGCGTGGCGGGCCTTTGAACACCGGGGAGCTGTTTTTT; CDR3 protein: CASSVARGGPLNTGELFF
clone size: .; V gene: TRBV5-6; J gene: TRBJ1-2; D gene: .; CDR3 DNA: TGTGCCAGCAGCTCAGGGTCAGTGTTGAACTATGGCTACACCTTC; CDR3 protein: CASSSGSVLNYGYTF